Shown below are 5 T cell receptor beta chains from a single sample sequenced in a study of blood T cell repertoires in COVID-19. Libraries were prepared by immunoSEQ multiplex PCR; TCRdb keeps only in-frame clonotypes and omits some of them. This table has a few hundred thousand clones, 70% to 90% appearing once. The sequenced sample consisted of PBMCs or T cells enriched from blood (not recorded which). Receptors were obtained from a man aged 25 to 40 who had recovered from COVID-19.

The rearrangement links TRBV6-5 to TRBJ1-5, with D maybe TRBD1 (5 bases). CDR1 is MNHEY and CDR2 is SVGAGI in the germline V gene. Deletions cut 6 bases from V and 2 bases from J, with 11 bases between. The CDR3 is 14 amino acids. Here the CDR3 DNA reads TGTGCCAGCAGCTCCACCAGGGGCAATCAGCCCCAGCATTTT. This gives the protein CASSSTRGNQPQHF.

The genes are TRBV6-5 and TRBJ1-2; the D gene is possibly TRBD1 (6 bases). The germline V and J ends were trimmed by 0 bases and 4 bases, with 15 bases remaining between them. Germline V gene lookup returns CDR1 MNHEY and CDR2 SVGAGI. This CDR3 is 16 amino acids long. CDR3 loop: CASSYSLQGLGYGYTF. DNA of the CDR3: TGTGCCAGCAGTTACTCGTTGCAGGGGCTCGGCTATGGCTACACCTTC.

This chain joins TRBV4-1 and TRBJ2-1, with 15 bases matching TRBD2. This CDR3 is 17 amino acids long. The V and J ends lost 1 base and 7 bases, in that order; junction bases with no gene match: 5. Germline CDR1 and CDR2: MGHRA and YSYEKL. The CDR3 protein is CASSQGGTSGGNNEQFF. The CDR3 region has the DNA TGCGCCAGCAGCCAAGGCGGGACTAGCGGGGGGAATAATGAGCAGTTCTTC.

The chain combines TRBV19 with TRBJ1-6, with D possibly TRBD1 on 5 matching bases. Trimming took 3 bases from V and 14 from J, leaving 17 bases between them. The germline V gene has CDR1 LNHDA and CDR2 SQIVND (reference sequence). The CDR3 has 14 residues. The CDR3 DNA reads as TGTGCCAGTAGTATCGGACAAACACAGCGCGCCCTCCACTTT. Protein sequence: CASSIGQTQRALHF.

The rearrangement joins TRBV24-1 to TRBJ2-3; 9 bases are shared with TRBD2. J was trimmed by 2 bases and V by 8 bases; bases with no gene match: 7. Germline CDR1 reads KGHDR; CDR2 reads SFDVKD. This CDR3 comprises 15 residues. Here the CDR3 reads CATNRLAGSTDTQYF. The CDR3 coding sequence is TGTGCCACCAATCGGCTAGCGGGGTCCACAGATACGCAGTATTTT.